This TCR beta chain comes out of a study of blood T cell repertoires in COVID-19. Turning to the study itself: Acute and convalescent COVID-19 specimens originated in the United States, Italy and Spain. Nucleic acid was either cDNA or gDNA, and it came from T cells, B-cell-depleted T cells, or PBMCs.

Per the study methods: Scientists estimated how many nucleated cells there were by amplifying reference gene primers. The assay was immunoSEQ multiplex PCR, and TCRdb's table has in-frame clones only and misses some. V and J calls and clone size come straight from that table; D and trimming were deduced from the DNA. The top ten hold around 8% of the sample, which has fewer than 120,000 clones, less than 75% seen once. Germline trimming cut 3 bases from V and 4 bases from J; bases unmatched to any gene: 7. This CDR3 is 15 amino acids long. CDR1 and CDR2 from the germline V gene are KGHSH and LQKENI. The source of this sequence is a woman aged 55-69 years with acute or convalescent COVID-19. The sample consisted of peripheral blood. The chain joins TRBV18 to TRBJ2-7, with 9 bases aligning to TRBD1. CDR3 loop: CASSPLGQGSYEQYF. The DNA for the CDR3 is TGTGCCAGCTCACCCCTGGGACAGGGATCTTACGAGCAGTACTTC.